What follows are 18 T cell receptor beta chains derived from one specimen sequenced in a study of shared clonotypes between healthy human individuals. Only in-frame clones appear in the TCRdb table, and some are missing; sequencing was by immunoSEQ multiplex PCR. This sample has 2,500,000 or so clones, with around nine tenths found just once. The specimen was naive CD4+ T cells sorted from blood. Subset defined: CD45RA+ positively selected. The receptors were gathered from a man younger than 30 in good health.

This chain connects TRBV19 to TRBJ1-5, with 9 bases identical to TRBD1. J gave up 3 bases and V 5 bases, and 8 bases lay outside the gene matches. The CDR3 is made up of 16 amino acids. The germline CDR1 and CDR2 sequences are LNHDA and SQIVND (reference sequence). CDR3 in DNA: TGTGCCAGTAGTTCAACCGGGACAGGGACCAATCAGCCCCAGCATTTT. It codes for CASSSTGTGTNQPQHF.

The chain joins TRBV11-2 to TRBJ1-3; D is possibly TRBD1 (5 bases). The V gene lost 5 bases and the J gene lost 2 bases, with 16 bases spanning the gap. Germline CDR1 reads SGHAT; CDR2 reads FQNNGV. The CDR3 runs to 16 residues. The CDR3 loop is CASSPLAGAPGNTIYF. Written as DNA, the CDR3 is TGTGCCAGCAGCCCCTTGGCCGGGGCGCCTGGAAACACCATATATTTT. The whole variable domain, filled in from reference TRBV11-2 and TRBJ1-3, reads EAGVAQSPRYKIIEKRQSVAFWCNPISGHATLYWYQQILGQGPKLLIQFQNNGVVDDSQLPKDRFSAERLKGVDSTLKIQPAKLEDSAVYLCASSPLAGAPGNTIYFGEGSWLTVV.

The chain combines TRBV5-1 with TRBJ2-7; TRBD2 might be the D (6 bases). Germline CDR1 SGHRS, CDR2 YFSETQ. The CDR3 consists of 15 residues. The ends were cut back, 0 bases at V and 3 bases at J, with 13 bases in the middle. The CDR3 loop is CASSLDGLFNYEQYF. In nucleotides, the CDR3 is TGCGCCAGCAGCTTGGACGGACTATTTAACTACGAGCAGTACTTC.

This clone was seen once. The V call is TRBV6-1, the J call TRBJ2-6; D is ambiguous. Germline V gives CDR1 MNHNS, CDR2 SASEGT. The CDR3 is made up of 14 amino acids. Trimming shortened V by 8 bases and J by 2 bases, and 10 bases separated the two germline ends. The CDR3 sequence is CASESLPGANVLTF. The CDR3 DNA sequence: TGTGCCAGCGAAAGCCTCCCTGGGGCCAACGTCCTGACTTTC.

V gene TRBV10-3 combines with J gene TRBJ1-5; maybe TRBD1 (6 bases). Trimming pared 6 bases from V and 1 base from J, leaving 10 bases between. The CDR3 contains 14 residues. The germline V gene encodes CDR1 ENHRY and CDR2 SYGVKD. CDR3 amino acids: CAIRADSSNQPQHF. CDR3 coding DNA: TGTGCCATCAGAGCGGACAGCAGCAATCAGCCCCAGCATTTT.

This chain links TRBV18 with TRBJ1-1, with D uncertain. The CDR3 length is 14 residues. Per germline, CDR1 KGHSH and CDR2 LQKENI. Trimming took 3 bases from V and 4 from J, leaving 12 bases between them. This CDR3 is CASSPGQAFTEAFF. Written as DNA, the CDR3 is TGTGCCAGCTCACCCGGCCAGGCTTTCACTGAAGCTTTCTTT.

This clone was recorded only once. The chain is built from TRBV7-9 and TRBJ2-1; perhaps TRBD1 as D (6 bases). V lost 1 base and J 8 bases, leaving 18 bases between the germline ends. This CDR3 region has 16 residues. Germline V gene data show CDR1 as SEHNR and CDR2 as FQNEAQ (reference sequence). The CDR3, as DNA: TGTGCCAGCAGCTTAGATTTTGGGACACCCATCGATGAGCAGTTCTTC. Translated, it gives CASSLDFGTPIDEQFF. Together with reference TRBV7-9 and TRBJ2-1, the CDR3 gives the full variable domain: DTGVSQNPRHKITKRGQNVTFRCDPISEHNRLYWYRQTLGQGPEFLTYFQNEAQLEKSRLLSDRFSAERPKGSFSTLEIQRTEQGDSAMYLCASSLDFGTPIDEQFFGPGTRLTVL.

As to this clone: This specimen includes other DNA sequences encoding the same CDR3. The genes are TRBV5-1 and TRBJ1-2; TRBD1 is a possible D gene (5 bases). CDR3 length equals 13 residues. Germline V gene lookup returns CDR1 SGHRS and CDR2 YFSETQ. Between the trimmed V and J ends, which lost 2 bases and 8 bases, there was a span of 13 bases. The CDR3 here is CASSLDSGYGYTF. CDR3 nucleotide sequence: TGCGCCAGCAGCTTAGACTCAGGGTACGGCTACACCTTC.

Here the CDR3 reads CASSQDHGSSYNSPLHF. The CDR3 nucleotides are TGCGCCAGCAGCCAAGATCACGGGAGCTCCTATAATTCACCCCTCCACTTT. The genes are TRBV4-1 and TRBJ1-6, with D hard to call. Trimming cost V 0 bases and J 0 bases, with 9 bases left between them. The CDR3 loop spans 17 amino acids. Per germline, CDR1 MGHRA and CDR2 YSYEKL.

Only a few counts were recorded for this clone. The chain carries TRBV2 and TRBJ1-6, with D tentatively TRBD1 (6 bases). V was trimmed by 7 bases and J by 7 bases, leaving 17 bases between them. Per germline, CDR1 SNHLY and CDR2 FYNNEI. The CDR3 is made up of 15 amino acids. Here the CDR3 reads CASTMTGVENSPLHF. CDR3 coding DNA: TGTGCCAGCACCATGACAGGTGTTGAGAATTCACCCCTCCACTTT.

The chain is built from TRBV5-1 and TRBJ2-7; the D gene is possibly TRBD1 (6 bases). There are 15 residues in the CDR3. The germline V and J ends were trimmed by 3 bases and 0 bases, with 13 bases remaining between them. The V gene's germline CDR1 is SGHRS and CDR2 YFSETQ. CDR3 sequence reads: CASSSPEGDSYEQYF. CDR3 sequence (DNA): TGCGCCAGCAGCTCCCCTGAGGGGGACTCCTACGAGCAGTACTTC.

V is TRBV27 and J is TRBJ2-7; 10 bases fit TRBD1. This CDR3 is built from 19 residues. Trimming at V came to 3 bases and at J to 9 bases, leaving 23 bases not matched to a gene. Germline assignment: CDR1 MNHEY and CDR2 SMNVEV (reference sequence). Written as DNA, the CDR3 is TGTGCCAGCAGTTTTCGTGGTAAAGACCGGGACAGGGGATTGTGCGGGCAGTACTTC. This sequence encodes CASSFRGKDRDRGLCGQYF.

The chain uses TRBV19 and TRBJ2-2; D is uncertain. V gave up 7 bases and J gave up 0 bases, with 12 bases separating them. This CDR3 is 15 amino acids long. Germline lookup yields CDR1 LNHDA and CDR2 SQIVND (reference sequence). CDR3 bases: TGTGCCAGTATCGGGTTTAGAGCGAACACCGGGGAGCTGTTTTTT. It translates to CASIGFRANTGELFF.

With respect to this clone: The same CDR3 arises from other DNA sequences in this sample as well. The chain employs TRBV5-1 and TRBJ2-5; 9 bases are shared with TRBD1. Trimming removed 6 bases from V and 1 base from J; junction bases left unmatched: 1. The CDR3 spans 13 residues. Germline CDR1 SGHRS, CDR2 YFSETQ. Here the CDR3 DNA reads TGCGCCAGCAACAGGGGGCTCCAAGAGACCCAGTACTTC. This sequence encodes CASNRGLQETQYF. Complete variable domain (other parts from reference TRBV5-1 and TRBJ2-5): KAGVTQTPRYLIKTRGQQVTLSCSPISGHRSVSWYQQTPGQGLQFLFEYFSETQRNKGNFPGRFSGRQFSNSRSEMNVSTLELGDSALYLCASNRGLQETQYFGPGTRLLVL.

In its sample, this clone was seen a few times. This sample includes further DNA sequences coding for the same CDR3. The chain couples TRBV30 to TRBJ1-5; TRBD1 might be the D (6 bases). V was trimmed by 1 base and J by 3 bases, leaving 10 bases between them. The germline V gene has CDR1 GTSNPN and CDR2 SVGIG (reference sequence). The CDR3 consists of 14 residues. Here the CDR3 DNA reads TGTGCCTGGAGTGGGGGGCAGCTCAATCAGCCCCAGCATTTT. As protein: CAWSGGQLNQPQHF. The full variable domain, with the rest looked up from reference TRBV30 and TRBJ1-5, is SQTIHQWPATLVQPVGSPLSLECTVEGTSNPNLYWYRQAAGRGLQLLFYSVGIGQISSEVPQNLSASRPQDRQFILSSKKLLLSDSGFYLCAWSGGQLNQPQHFGDGTRLSIL.

The CDR3 spells CASSPYRSGSYGYTF. The CDR3 nucleotides read TGTGCCAGCAGTCCCTATAGGTCAGGGTCCTATGGCTACACCTTC. This chain joins TRBV27 and TRBJ1-2; D is perhaps TRBD1 (5 bases). Germline values: CDR1 MNHEY, CDR2 SMNVEV (reference sequence). This CDR3 is 15 amino acids long. Between the trimmed V and J ends, which lost 5 bases and 4 bases, there was a span of 17 bases.

This chain joins TRBV4-2 and TRBJ2-1; 11 positions agree with TRBD1. CDR1 and CDR2 from the germline V gene are LGHNA and YNFKEQ. CDR3 length: 19 amino acids. Germline trimming cut 0 bases from V and 4 bases from J; bases unmatched to any gene: 11. The CDR3 nucleotides read TGTGCCAGCAGCCAAGATAGGACAGGGGGCCAGAGGACTTACAATGAGCAGTTCTTC. Amino acids: CASSQDRTGGQRTYNEQFF.

The chain has TRBV28 and TRBJ1-1; possible D gene TRBD1, 5 bases. CDR3 length: 14 amino acids. Germline CDR1 reads MDHEN; CDR2 reads SYDVKM. Trimming stripped 8 bases from V and 2 bases from J, with 15 bases between. Here the CDR3 DNA reads TGTGCCAGCGGATCCCTACAGGTTAACACTGAAGCTTTCTTT. Amino acids: CASGSLQVNTEAFF.